These 22 T cell receptor beta chains were sequenced from one sample in a study of beta chain features in type 1 diabetes. Every isolated RNA sample was fully reverse transcribed, so sequencing captured expressed TCRB transcripts. Sequencing was performed with immunoSEQ multiplex PCR; in TCRdb, only in-frame clones are kept and a portion is missing. The sample holds 860,000 or so clones, around a sixth seen once. The sequencing input was naive CD4+ T cells from blood. The origin of the receptors is a woman between 18 and 30 years old in good health.

This chain joins TRBV7-2 and TRBJ2-7; 9 bases align to TRBD1. Germline CDR1 is SGHTA and CDR2 is FQGNSA. Germline trimming cut 2 bases from V and 0 bases from J; bases unmatched to any gene: 8. The CDR3 length is 17 residues. The CDR3 region is CASSLRIRDRVSYEQYF. CDR3 coding DNA: TGTGCCAGCAGCTTACGGATTAGGGACAGGGTCTCCTACGAGCAGTACTTC.

The J gene is TRBJ2-3, the V gene TRBV19, with TRBD1 identical over 8 bases. The germline V gene encodes CDR1 LNHDA and CDR2 SQIVND (reference sequence). There are 13 residues in the CDR3. After removal of 4 bases from V and 12 bases from J, the junction contained 9 bases not matched to a gene. The CDR3 sequence is CASSTRGQAAQYF. In DNA form, the CDR3 reads TGTGCCAGTAGTACCCGGGGACAGGCCGCACAGTATTTT.

The chain links TRBV4-3 to TRBJ2-3; 7 bases line up with TRBD2. The CDR3 has 17 residues. V trimming: 1 base; J trimming: 2 bases; junction bases outside the gene matches: 9. Germline CDR1 and CDR2: LGHNA and YSLEER. The chain's CDR3 is CASSQGGAGYFTDTQYF. For the CDR3, the DNA is TGCGCCAGCAGCCAAGGGGGAGCGGGGTACTTCACAGATACGCAGTATTTT.

A note on this clone: Other nucleotide sequences from this sample produce the same CDR3. The V gene is TRBV28, the J gene TRBJ2-5; D gene unclear. CDR1 and CDR2 from the germline V gene are MDHEN and SYDVKM. Trimming cost V 3 bases and J 5 bases, with 4 bases left between them. The CDR3 is 11 residues long. In nucleotides, the CDR3 is TGTGCCAGCAGTTTTGGTGAGACCCAGTACTTC. Protein: CASSFGETQYF.

This clone has a handful of counts. This chain links TRBV28 with TRBJ2-1; a possible D gene is TRBD1 (5 bases). The V and J ends lost 6 bases and 0 bases respectively, with 12 bases between them. Germline loops: CDR1 MDHEN, CDR2 SYDVKM. This CDR3 has 15 residues. CDR3 sequence: CASSNPQGSYNEQFF. CDR3 bases: TGTGCCAGCAGCAATCCCCAGGGCTCCTACAATGAGCAGTTCTTC.

The chain recombines TRBV7-9 with TRBJ2-3; D may correspond to TRBD1 or TRBD2 (6 bases each). Germline values: CDR1 SEHNR, CDR2 FQNEAQ (reference sequence). Trimming removed 1 base at V and 8 bases at J, with 16 bases between. The CDR3 is made up of 15 amino acids. This chain's CDR3 is CASSLEGGVIGTQYF. The CDR3 DNA sequence: TGTGCCAGCAGCTTAGAGGGGGGAGTTATTGGTACGCAGTATTTT.

V usage is TRBV6-5 and J usage is TRBJ1-5, with TRBD1 matching over 9 bases. Trimming took 4 bases from V and 6 from J; bases not matched to a gene: 4. Germline assignment: CDR1 MNHEY and CDR2 SVGAGI. This CDR3 spans 14 amino acids. CDR3 bases: TGTGCCAGCAGTTCTACAGGGGGCGGTCAGCCCCAGCATTTT. Translated: CASSSTGGGQPQHF.

The chain couples TRBV5-1 to TRBJ2-2; 11 nucleotides agree with TRBD2. The CDR3 is made up of 16 amino acids. Germline values: CDR1 SGHRS, CDR2 YFSETQ. V dropped 4 bases and J dropped 5; count of bases not matched to a gene: 7. CDR3 protein: CASSPGTSGGTGELFF. CDR3 sequence (DNA): TGCGCCAGCAGCCCAGGGACTAGCGGAGGGACCGGGGAGCTGTTTTTT.

In this sample, this clone turned up a few times. The V gene is TRBV5-1, the J gene TRBJ2-1; TRBD2 is a possible D gene (5 bases). The V gene's germline CDR1 is SGHRS and CDR2 YFSETQ. The length of the CDR3 is 13 residues. The V end was cut by 4 bases, the J end by 9 bases, with 14 bases between. CDR3 sequence reads: CASSEGGAIEQFF. The CDR3 DNA is TGCGCCAGCAGCGAGGGTGGAGCAATTGAGCAGTTCTTC.

This clone appeared a few times. The rearrangement links TRBV28 to TRBJ2-5, with 8 bases fitting TRBD1. The CDR3 runs 20 residues. V shed 3 bases and J 4 bases; nucleotides not matched to a gene: 22. Germline assignment: CDR1 MDHEN and CDR2 SYDVKM. The CDR3 sequence is CASSFGGIGQGYREGETQYF. The CDR3 DNA is TGTGCCAGCAGTTTCGGTGGAATCGGACAGGGATACAGGGAAGGAGAGACCCAGTACTTC.

V gene TRBV28 combines with J gene TRBJ1-5; the match to TRBD1 covers 7 bases. V shed 7 bases, J shed 2 bases, and the junction held 14 bases outside the gene matches. In germline, CDR1 is MDHEN, CDR2 SYDVKM. The CDR3 has 17 residues. The CDR3: CASTDRQGGRGNQPQHF. The CDR3 nucleotides are TGTGCCAGCACCGATCGACAGGGAGGTCGGGGCAATCAGCCCCAGCATTTT. Full variable domain (outside the CDR3, taken from reference TRBV28 and TRBJ1-5): DVKVTQSSRYLVKRTGEKVFLECVQDMDHENMFWYRQDPGLGLRLIYFSYDVKMKEKGDIPEGYSVSREKKERFSLILESASTNQTSMYLCASTDRQGGRGNQPQHFGDGTRLSIL.

The chain combines TRBV4-3 with TRBJ1-2; D is perhaps TRBD1 (6 bases). Trimming cost V 0 bases and J 5 bases, with 10 bases left between them. This CDR3 is built from 14 residues. The germline V gene encodes CDR1 LGHNA and CDR2 YSLEER. CDR3 sequence: CASSQEKGGYGYTF. Here the CDR3 DNA reads TGCGCCAGCAGCCAAGAGAAGGGGGGGTATGGCTACACCTTC.

The chain couples TRBV18 to TRBJ2-5; D perhaps matches TRBD2 (6 bases). Germline lookup yields CDR1 KGHSH and CDR2 LQKENI. The CDR3 loop spans 14 amino acids. Trimming stripped 0 bases from V and 3 bases from J, with 8 bases between. CDR3 amino acids: CASSPPSGEETQYF. The CDR3 nucleotides are TGTGCCAGCTCACCACCTAGCGGAGAAGAGACCCAGTACTTC. The full variable domain, with the rest looked up from reference TRBV18 and TRBJ2-5, is NAGVMQNPRHLVRRRGQEARLRCSPMKGHSHVYWYRQLPEEGLKFMVYLQKENIIDESGMPKERFSAEFPKEGPSILRIQQVVRGDSAAYFCASSPPSGEETQYFGPGTRLLVL.

About this clone: The sample has other DNA sequences that encode this CDR3 too. V gene TRBV15 combines with J gene TRBJ1-5; possibly TRBD1 for D (5 bases). The V gene lost 3 bases and the J gene lost 0 bases, with 18 bases spanning the gap. Germline V CDR1 and CDR2: LNHNV, YYDKDF (reference sequence). The CDR3 length is 18 residues. The CDR3 DNA sequence: TGTGCCACCAGCAGGCAGTCGGGGGGGTCCTATAGCAATCAGCCCCAGCATTTT. Residues: CATSRQSGGSYSNQPQHF. Looking up the rest from reference TRBV15 and TRBJ1-5 gives the full variable domain: DAMVIQNPRYQVTQFGKPVTLSCSQTLNHNVMYWYQQKSSQAPKLLFHYYDKDFNNEADTPDNFQSRRPNTSFCFLDIRSPGLGDTAMYLCATSRQSGGSYSNQPQHFGDGTRLSIL.

There are a few counts of this clone. The chain uses TRBV2 and TRBJ2-5; 8 bases fit TRBD2. After removal of 8 bases from V and 7 bases from J, the junction contained 18 bases not matched to a gene. The CDR3 sequence is 16 residues long. Per the germline V gene, CDR1 is SNHLY and CDR2 is FYNNEI. The DNA for the CDR3 is TGTGCCAGCCAGATTAGCGGGATCCTCCCCCCATGGACCCAGTACTTC. It is translated as CASQISGILPPWTQYF.

This clone was found a few times. The chain links TRBV28 to TRBJ1-4; TRBD1 matches at 7 bases. Germline values: CDR1 MDHEN, CDR2 SYDVKM. There are 15 residues in the CDR3. V dropped 1 base and J dropped 16; count of bases not matched to a gene: 15. CDR3 region: CASSLSEAGQSIKFF. CDR3 nucleotide sequence: TGTGCCAGCAGTTTATCGGAGGCGGGACAGTCCATCAAGTTTTTT.

The chain recombines TRBV5-5 with TRBJ1-5; D unclear. V was clipped by 2 bases and J by 3 bases, with 12 bases between them. Germline values: CDR1 SGHKS, CDR2 YYEKEE (reference sequence). The CDR3 extends over 15 amino acids. The CDR3 region has the DNA TGTGCCAGCAGCTTATCTGACGTGAACAATCAGCCCCAGCATTTT. Protein sequence: CASSLSDVNNQPQHF.

CDR3: CAPASKEPYEQYF. The CDR3 DNA is TGTGCCCCAGCGTCAAAGGAGCCCTACGAGCAGTACTTC. The J gene is TRBJ2-5, the V gene TRBV7-9; D is unclear. The J call may be mistaken, given a closer DNA end match to TRBJ2-7. This CDR3 spans 13 amino acids. Germline V gene data show CDR1 as SEHNR and CDR2 as FQNEAQ (reference sequence).

This clone was seen a handful of times. The rearrangement links TRBV5-1 to TRBJ2-1, with 7 nucleotides matching TRBD2. The CDR3 is 15 amino acids. The ends lost 6 bases at V and 5 bases at J; junction bases unmatched: 11. Germline V gene lookup returns CDR1 SGHRS and CDR2 YFSETQ. The CDR3 loop reads CASTPRGTINNEQFF. DNA of the CDR3: TGCGCCAGCACCCCCAGAGGGACTATAAACAATGAGCAGTTCTTC.

This rearrangement joins TRBV29-1 to TRBJ2-1; 14 nucleotides match TRBD2. This CDR3 comprises 15 residues. Germline CDR1 reads SQVTM; CDR2 reads ANQGSEA. V shed 7 bases, J shed 4 bases, and the junction held 6 bases outside the gene matches. CDR3 nucleotide sequence: TGCAGCGCCCGGGGACTAGCGGGAGAATACAATGAGCAGTTCTTC. It is translated as CSARGLAGEYNEQFF.

In its sample, this clone was seen a few times. The J gene is TRBJ1-2, the V gene TRBV15; TRBD1 might be the D (5 bases). V was trimmed by 3 bases and J by 8 bases, leaving 10 bases between them. This CDR3 contains 12 residues. Germline V gene data show CDR1 as LNHNV and CDR2 as YYDKDF (reference sequence). The CDR3 sequence is CATSRGGEGYTF. DNA for the CDR3: TGTGCCACCAGCAGGGGAGGGGAAGGCTACACCTTC.

This clone was detected only a few times. V is TRBV11-2 and J is TRBJ1-1, with D perhaps TRBD1 (5 bases). The germline V and J ends were trimmed by 5 bases and 8 bases, with 15 bases remaining between them. CDR1 is SGHAT and CDR2 is FQNNGV in the germline V gene. The CDR3 extends over 13 amino acids. The CDR3 nucleotides are TGTGCCAGCAGCCCTCTCCCAGGGTTCGAAGCTTTCTTT. This gives the protein CASSPLPGFEAFF.